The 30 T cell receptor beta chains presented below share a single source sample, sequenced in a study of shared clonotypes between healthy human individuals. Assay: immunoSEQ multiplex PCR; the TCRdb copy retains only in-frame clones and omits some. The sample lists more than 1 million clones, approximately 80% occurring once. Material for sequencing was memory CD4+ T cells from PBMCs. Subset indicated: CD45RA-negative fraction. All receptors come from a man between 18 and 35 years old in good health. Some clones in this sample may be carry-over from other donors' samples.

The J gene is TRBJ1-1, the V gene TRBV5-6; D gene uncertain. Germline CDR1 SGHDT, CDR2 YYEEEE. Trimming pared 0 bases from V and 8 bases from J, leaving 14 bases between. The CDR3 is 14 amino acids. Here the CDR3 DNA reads TGTGCCAGCAGCTTGGCCCCCGGGAATGTGGAAGCTTTCTTT. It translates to CASSLAPGNVEAFF.

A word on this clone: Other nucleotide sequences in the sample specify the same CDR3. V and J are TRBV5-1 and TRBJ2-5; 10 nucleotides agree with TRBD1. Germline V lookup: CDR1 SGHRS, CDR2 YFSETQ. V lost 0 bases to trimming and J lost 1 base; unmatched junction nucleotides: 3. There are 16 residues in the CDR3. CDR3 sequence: CASSLGGTGVQETQYF. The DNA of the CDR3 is TGCGCCAGCAGCTTGGGAGGGACAGGGGTCCAAGAGACCCAGTACTTC.

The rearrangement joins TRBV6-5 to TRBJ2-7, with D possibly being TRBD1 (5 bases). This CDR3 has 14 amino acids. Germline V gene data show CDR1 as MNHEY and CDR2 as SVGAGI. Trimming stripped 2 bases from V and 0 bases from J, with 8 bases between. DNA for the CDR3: TGTGCCAGCAGTTACGACAGACGCTCCTACGAGCAGTACTTC. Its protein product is CASSYDRRSYEQYF.

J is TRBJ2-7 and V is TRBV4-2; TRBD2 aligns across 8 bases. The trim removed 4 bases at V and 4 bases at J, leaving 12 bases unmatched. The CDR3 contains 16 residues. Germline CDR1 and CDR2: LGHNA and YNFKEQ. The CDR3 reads CASSLSGGDASYEQYF. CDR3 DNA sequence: TGTGCCAGCAGCCTCAGCGGGGGAGACGCTTCATACGAGCAGTACTTC.

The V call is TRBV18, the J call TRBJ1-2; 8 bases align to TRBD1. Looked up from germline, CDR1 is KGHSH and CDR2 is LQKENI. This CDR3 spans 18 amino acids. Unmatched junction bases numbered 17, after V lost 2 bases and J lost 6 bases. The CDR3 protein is CASSPFKQPGGDHHGYTF. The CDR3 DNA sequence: TGTGCCAGCTCACCATTTAAGCAGCCAGGGGGCGACCACCATGGCTACACCTTC. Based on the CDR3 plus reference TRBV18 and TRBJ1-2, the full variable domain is NAGVMQNPRHLVRRRGQEARLRCSPMKGHSHVYWYRQLPEEGLKFMVYLQKENIIDESGMPKERFSAEFPKEGPSILRIQQVVRGDSAAYFCASSPFKQPGGDHHGYTFGSGTRLTVV.

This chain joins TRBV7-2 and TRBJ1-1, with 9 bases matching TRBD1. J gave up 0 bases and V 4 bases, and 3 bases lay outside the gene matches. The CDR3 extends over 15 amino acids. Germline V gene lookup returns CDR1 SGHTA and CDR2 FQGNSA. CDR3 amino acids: CASSSGTGMNTEAFF. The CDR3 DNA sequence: TGTGCCAGCAGCTCAGGGACAGGGATGAACACTGAAGCTTTCTTT.

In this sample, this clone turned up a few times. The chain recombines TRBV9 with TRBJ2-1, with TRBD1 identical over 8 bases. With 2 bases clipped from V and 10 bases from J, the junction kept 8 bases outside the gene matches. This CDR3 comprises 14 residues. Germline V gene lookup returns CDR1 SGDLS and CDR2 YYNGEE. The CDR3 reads CASSVVAGGGEQFF. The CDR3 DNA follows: TGTGCCAGCAGCGTTGTGGCAGGGGGCGGGGAGCAGTTCTTC.

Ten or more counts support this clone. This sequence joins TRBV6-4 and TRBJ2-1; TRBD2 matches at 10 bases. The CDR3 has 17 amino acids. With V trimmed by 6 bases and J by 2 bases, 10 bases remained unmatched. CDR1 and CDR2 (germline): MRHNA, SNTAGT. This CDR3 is CASRHLSGRTTYNEQFF. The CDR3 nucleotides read TGTGCCAGCAGGCACCTTAGCGGGAGGACTACCTACAATGAGCAGTTCTTC.

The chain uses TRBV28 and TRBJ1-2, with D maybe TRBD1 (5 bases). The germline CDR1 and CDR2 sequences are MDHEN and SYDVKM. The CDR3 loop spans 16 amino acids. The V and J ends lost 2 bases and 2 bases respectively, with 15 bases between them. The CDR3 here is CASSLGGGRANYGYTF. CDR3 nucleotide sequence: TGTGCCAGCAGTTTAGGGGGTGGTAGGGCCAACTATGGCTACACCTTC.

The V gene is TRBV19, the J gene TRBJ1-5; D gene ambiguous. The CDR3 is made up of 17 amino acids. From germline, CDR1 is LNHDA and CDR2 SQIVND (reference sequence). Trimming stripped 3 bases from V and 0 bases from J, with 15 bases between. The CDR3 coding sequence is TGTGCCAGTAGTATGCTTTTACAGAAAAATAGCAATCAGCCCCAGCATTTT. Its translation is CASSMLLQKNSNQPQHF.

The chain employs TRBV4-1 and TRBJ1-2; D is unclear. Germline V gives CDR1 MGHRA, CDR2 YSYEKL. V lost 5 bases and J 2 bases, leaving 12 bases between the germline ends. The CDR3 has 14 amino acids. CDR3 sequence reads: CASSTTPGNYGYTF. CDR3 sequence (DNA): TGCGCCAGCAGCACAACGCCCGGGAACTATGGCTACACCTTC.

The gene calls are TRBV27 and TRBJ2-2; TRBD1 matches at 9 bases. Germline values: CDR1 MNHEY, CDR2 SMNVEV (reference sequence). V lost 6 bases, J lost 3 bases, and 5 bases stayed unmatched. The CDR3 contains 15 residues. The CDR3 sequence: CASSDRGGYTGELFF. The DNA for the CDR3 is TGTGCCAGCAGCGACAGGGGGGGATACACCGGGGAGCTGTTTTTT.

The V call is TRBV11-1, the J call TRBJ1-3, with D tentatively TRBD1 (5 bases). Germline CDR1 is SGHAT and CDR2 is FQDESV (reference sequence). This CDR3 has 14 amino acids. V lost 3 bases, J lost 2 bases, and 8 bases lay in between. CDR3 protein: CASSFTGPGNTIYF. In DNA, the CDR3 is TGTGCCAGCAGCTTCACGGGGCCTGGAAACACCATATATTTT.

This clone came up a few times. The CDR3 here is CASSIAGRFYGYTF. DNA for the CDR3: TGTGCCAGCAGTATCGCTGGACGGTTCTATGGCTACACCTTC. The chain combines TRBV25-1 with TRBJ1-2; D call uncertain. Trimming shortened V by 5 bases and J by 4 bases, and 14 bases separated the two germline ends. This CDR3 is 14 amino acids long. The germline gives CDR1 MGHDK, CDR2 SYGVNS.

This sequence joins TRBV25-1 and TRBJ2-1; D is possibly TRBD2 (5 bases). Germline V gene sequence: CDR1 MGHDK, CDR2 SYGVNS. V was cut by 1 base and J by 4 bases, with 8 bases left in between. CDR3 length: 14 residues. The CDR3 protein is CASSEWAGYNEQFF. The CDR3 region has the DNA TGTGCCAGCAGTGAATGGGCGGGTTACAATGAGCAGTTCTTC. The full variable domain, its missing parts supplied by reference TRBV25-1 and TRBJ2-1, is EADIYQTPRYLVIGTGKKITLECSQTMGHDKMYWYQQDPGMELHLIHYSYGVNSTEKGDLSSESTVSRIRTEHFPLTLESARPSHTSQYLCASSEWAGYNEQFFGPGTRLTVL.

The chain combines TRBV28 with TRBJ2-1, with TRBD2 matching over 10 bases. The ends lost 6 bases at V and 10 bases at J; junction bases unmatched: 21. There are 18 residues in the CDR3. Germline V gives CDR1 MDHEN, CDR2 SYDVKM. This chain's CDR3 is CASRNHPRTSGYLVEQFF. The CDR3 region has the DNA TGTGCCAGCAGAAACCACCCCCGGACTAGCGGATATTTGGTGGAGCAGTTCTTC.

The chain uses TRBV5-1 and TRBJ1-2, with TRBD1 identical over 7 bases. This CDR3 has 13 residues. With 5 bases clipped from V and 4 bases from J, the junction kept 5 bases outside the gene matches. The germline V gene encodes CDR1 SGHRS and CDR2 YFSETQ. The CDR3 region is CASSYRDSYGYTF. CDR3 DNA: TGCGCCAGCAGTTACCGGGACAGCTATGGCTACACCTTC.

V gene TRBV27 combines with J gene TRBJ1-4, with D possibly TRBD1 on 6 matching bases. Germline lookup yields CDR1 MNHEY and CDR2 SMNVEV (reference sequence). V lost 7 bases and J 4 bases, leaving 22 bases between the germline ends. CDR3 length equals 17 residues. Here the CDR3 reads CASMGLGGARDNEKLFF. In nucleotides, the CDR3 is TGTGCCAGCATGGGTCTCGGGGGGGCGAGAGATAATGAAAAACTGTTTTTT.

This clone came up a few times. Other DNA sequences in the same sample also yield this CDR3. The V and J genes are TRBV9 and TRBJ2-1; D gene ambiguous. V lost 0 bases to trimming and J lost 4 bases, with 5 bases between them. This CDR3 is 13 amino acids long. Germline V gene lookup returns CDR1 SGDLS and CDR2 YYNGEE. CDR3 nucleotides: TGTGCCAGCAGCGTAGACGGATACAATGAGCAGTTCTTC. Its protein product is CASSVDGYNEQFF.

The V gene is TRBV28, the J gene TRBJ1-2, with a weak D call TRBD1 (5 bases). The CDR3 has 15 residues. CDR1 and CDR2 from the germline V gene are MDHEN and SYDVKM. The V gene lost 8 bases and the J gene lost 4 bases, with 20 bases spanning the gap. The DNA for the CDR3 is TGTGCCAGCCGGGGGAGGGGATACCATCCCTATGGCTACACCTTC. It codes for CASRGRGYHPYGYTF.

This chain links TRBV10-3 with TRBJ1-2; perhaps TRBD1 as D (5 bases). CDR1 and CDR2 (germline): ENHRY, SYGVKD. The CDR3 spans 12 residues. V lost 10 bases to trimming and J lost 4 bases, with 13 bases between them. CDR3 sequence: CATEGETYGYTF. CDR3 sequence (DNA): TGTGCCACGGAAGGGGAGACCTATGGCTACACCTTC.

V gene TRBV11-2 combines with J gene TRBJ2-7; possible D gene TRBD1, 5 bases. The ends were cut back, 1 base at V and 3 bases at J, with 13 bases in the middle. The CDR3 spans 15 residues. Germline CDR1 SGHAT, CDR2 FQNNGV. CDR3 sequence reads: CASSLAATVYYEQYF. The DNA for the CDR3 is TGTGCCAGCAGCTTAGCAGCGACAGTGTACTACGAGCAGTACTTC.

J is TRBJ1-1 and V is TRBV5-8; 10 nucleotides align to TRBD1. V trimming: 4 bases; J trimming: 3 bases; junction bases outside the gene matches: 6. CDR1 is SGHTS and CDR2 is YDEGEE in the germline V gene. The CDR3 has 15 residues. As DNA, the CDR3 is TGTGCCAGCAGCATTTACGGGACAGGGGACACTGAAGCTTTCTTT. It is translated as CASSIYGTGDTEAFF.

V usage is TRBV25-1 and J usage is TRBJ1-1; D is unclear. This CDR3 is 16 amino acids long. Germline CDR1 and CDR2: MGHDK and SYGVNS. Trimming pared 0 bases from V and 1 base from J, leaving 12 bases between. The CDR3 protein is CASSEYGPRPNTEAFF. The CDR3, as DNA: TGTGCCAGCAGTGAATATGGACCCCGTCCGAACACTGAAGCTTTCTTT.

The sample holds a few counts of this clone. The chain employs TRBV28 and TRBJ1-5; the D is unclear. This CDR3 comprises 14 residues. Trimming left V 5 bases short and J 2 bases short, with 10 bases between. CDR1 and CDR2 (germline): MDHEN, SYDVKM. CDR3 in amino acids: CASSQRAGNQPQHF. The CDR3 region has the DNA TGTGCCAGCAGTCAGAGGGCAGGCAATCAGCCCCAGCATTTT.

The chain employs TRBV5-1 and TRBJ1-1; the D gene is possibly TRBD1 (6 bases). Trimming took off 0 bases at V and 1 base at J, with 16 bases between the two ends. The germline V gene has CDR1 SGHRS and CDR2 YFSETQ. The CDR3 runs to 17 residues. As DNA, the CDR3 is TGCGCCAGCAGCTTGGGACAGGTCCCCCTGGGGAACACTGAAGCTTTCTTT. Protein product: CASSLGQVPLGNTEAFF. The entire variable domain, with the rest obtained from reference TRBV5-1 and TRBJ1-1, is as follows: KAGVTQTPRYLIKTRGQQVTLSCSPISGHRSVSWYQQTPGQGLQFLFEYFSETQRNKGNFPGRFSGRQFSNSRSEMNVSTLELGDSALYLCASSLGQVPLGNTEAFFGQGTRLTVV.

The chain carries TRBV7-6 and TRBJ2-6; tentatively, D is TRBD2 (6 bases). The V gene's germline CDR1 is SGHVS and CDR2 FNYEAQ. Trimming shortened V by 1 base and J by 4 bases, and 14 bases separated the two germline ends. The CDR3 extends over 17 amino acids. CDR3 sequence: CASSLEGGRWGANVLTF. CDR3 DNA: TGTGCCAGCAGCTTAGAGGGAGGACGTTGGGGGGCCAACGTCCTGACTTTC.

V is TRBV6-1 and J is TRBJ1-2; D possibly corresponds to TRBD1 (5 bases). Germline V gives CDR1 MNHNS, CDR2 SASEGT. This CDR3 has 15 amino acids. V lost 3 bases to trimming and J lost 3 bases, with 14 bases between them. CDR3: CASSEMGGRDYGYTF. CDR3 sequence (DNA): TGTGCCAGCAGTGAGATGGGGGGTCGGGACTATGGCTACACCTTC.

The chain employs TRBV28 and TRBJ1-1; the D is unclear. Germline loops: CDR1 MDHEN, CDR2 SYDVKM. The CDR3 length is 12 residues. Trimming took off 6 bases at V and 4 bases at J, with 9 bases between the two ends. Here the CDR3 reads CASRSITTEAFF. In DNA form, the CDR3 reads TGTGCCAGCAGATCGATAACCACTGAAGCTTTCTTT.

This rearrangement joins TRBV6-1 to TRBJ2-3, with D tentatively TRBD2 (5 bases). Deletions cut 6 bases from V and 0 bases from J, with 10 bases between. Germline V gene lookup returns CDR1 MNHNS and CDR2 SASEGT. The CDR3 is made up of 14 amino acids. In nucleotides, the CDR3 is TGTGCCAGCAGAAGCGGAGCTAGCACAGATACGCAGTATTTT. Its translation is CASRSGASTDTQYF.